Listed here are 18 T cell receptor beta chains from one sample, sequenced in a study of type 1 regulatory T cells. One entry per CDR3 protein, called by TCRdb with MiXCR from the reads. The profile shows roughly 67,000 distinct CDR3 sequences, around 63% of them singletons. Their cognate antigens are unknown. Sequencing was carried out using cultured T cells, either the whole culture or a sorted T cell fraction (not recorded which). Subset specified: Tr1-enriched cell product generated in vitro against host alloantigens. The receptors shown here come from a human donor in good health.

The rearrangement joins TRBV4-1 to TRBJ1-5; D remains unclear. In germline, CDR1 is MGHRA, CDR2 YSYEKL. The CDR3 is 14 amino acids. V was pared by 2 bases and J by 3 bases, with 8 bases between. The DNA of the CDR3 is TGCGCCAGCAGCCAACTCTTGATCAATCAGCCCCAGCATTTT. It translates to CASSQLLINQPQHF.

Within the sample, this clonotype is medium-sized. The rearrangement uses TRBV20-1 and TRBJ2-1; tentative D call: TRBD2 (5 bases). Germline CDR1 is DFQATT and CDR2 is SNEGSKA (reference sequence). Trimming took 5 bases from V and 2 from J, leaving 7 bases between them. The CDR3 totals 12 residues. DNA for the CDR3: TGCAGTGCTCCGGGGACCTACAATGAGCAGTTCTTC. It codes for CSAPGTYNEQFF.

The rearrangement uses TRBV6-2 or TRBV6-3 and TRBJ2-2, with D possibly matching TRBD1 (5 bases). The V end was cut by 4 bases, the J end by 5 bases, with 11 bases between. From germline, CDR1 is MNHEY and CDR2 SVGEGT. This CDR3 has 14 residues. The CDR3 reads CASSSFQGTGELFF. In DNA form, the CDR3 reads TGTGCCAGCAGTTCCTTCCAGGGAACCGGGGAGCTGTTTTTT.

The genes are TRBV5-6 and TRBJ1-5; weak D call: TRBD1 (6 bases). The length of the CDR3 is 14 residues. V lost 3 bases and J lost 0, with 7 bases in between. Germline-derived CDR1 and CDR2 are SGHDT and YYEEEE. The CDR3 bases are TGTGCCAGCAGCTACAGGGTTAGCAATCAGCCCCAGCATTTT. Protein: CASSYRVSNQPQHF.

V is TRBV6-1 and J is TRBJ1-2, with TRBD1 matching 7 bases. J gave up 0 bases and V 6 bases, and 4 bases lay outside the gene matches. Germline CDR1 is MNHNS and CDR2 is SASEGT. There are 14 residues in the CDR3. In DNA form, the CDR3 reads TGTGCCAGCAGCCCAGGGGGGACTAACTATGGCTACACCTTC. Protein: CASSPGGTNYGYTF.

V is TRBV9 and J is TRBJ1-3; D might be TRBD1 (5 bases). The germline V gene encodes CDR1 SGDLS and CDR2 YYNGEE. CDR3 length equals 17 residues. The germline V and J ends were trimmed by 3 bases and 0 bases, with 16 bases remaining between them. DNA for the CDR3: TGTGCCAGCAGCGCAACGAGGGGCCTTGACTCTGGAAACACCATATATTTT. Its translation: CASSATRGLDSGNTIYF.

As DNA, the CDR3 is TGTGCCAGCAGCGTGACAGGGTACGGCTACACCTTC. Translation: CASSVTGYGYTF. This chain joins TRBV9 and TRBJ1-2; 7 bases line up with TRBD1. V gave up 2 bases and J gave up 8 bases; unmatched junction bases: 3. The CDR3 is 12 residues long. Germline loops: CDR1 SGDLS, CDR2 YYNGEE.

J is TRBJ2-5 and V is TRBV27, with D perhaps matching TRBD1 (6 bases). This CDR3 has 13 amino acids. From germline, CDR1 is MNHEY and CDR2 SMNVEV (reference sequence). V was pared by 9 bases and J by 4 bases, with 15 bases between. CDR3 bases: TGTGCCAGTGCCCACAGGGTTGGAGAGACCCAGTACTTC. Protein product: CASAHRVGETQYF.

The V and J genes are TRBV5-4 and TRBJ2-7, with D perhaps matching TRBD1 or TRBD2 (5 bases each). Looked up from germline, CDR1 is SGHNT and CDR2 is YYREEE (reference sequence). The CDR3 has 15 amino acids. Deletions cut 4 bases from V and 1 base from J, with 15 bases between. CDR3 sequence reads: CASSKGLAGSYEQYF. CDR3 nucleotide sequence: TGTGCCAGCAGCAAGGGGCTAGCCGGTTCCTACGAGCAGTACTTC.

This chain links TRBV5-1 with TRBJ1-1; D gene uncertain. The length of the CDR3 is 14 residues. The V end was cut by 0 bases, the J end by 3 bases, with 9 bases between. The V gene's germline CDR1 is SGHRS and CDR2 YFSETQ. The CDR3 is CASSLEGFDTEAFF. As DNA, the CDR3 is TGCGCCAGCAGCTTGGAAGGGTTCGACACTGAAGCTTTCTTT.

The rearrangement links TRBV5-1 to TRBJ2-5; D gene uncertain. V was trimmed by 4 bases and J by 1 base, leaving 8 bases between them. The CDR3 spans 13 residues. Germline lookup yields CDR1 SGHRS and CDR2 YFSETQ. The CDR3 loop is CASSNYIQETQYF. The CDR3 region has the DNA TGCGCCAGCAGCAACTACATCCAAGAGACCCAGTACTTC.

V gene TRBV29-1 combines with J gene TRBJ2-3; the D gene is possibly TRBD2 (6 bases). Trimming removed 4 bases at V and 4 bases at J, with 12 bases between. Germline V gene sequence: CDR1 SQVTM, CDR2 ANQGSEA. This CDR3 comprises 13 residues. The CDR3 spells CSVVGGMADTQYF. CDR3 DNA sequence: TGCAGCGTTGTTGGGGGGATGGCAGATACGCAGTATTTT.

This chain uses TRBV20-1 with TRBJ2-2, with 11 bases identical to TRBD2. J lost 4 bases, V lost 6 bases, and 7 bases had no gene match. Germline assignment: CDR1 DFQATT and CDR2 SNEGSKA (reference sequence). The CDR3 length is 15 residues. The CDR3 sequence is CSALGTSGSTGELFF. CDR3 coding DNA: TGCAGTGCGTTGGGGACTAGCGGATCCACCGGGGAGCTGTTTTTT.

The CDR3 nucleotides read TGTGCCAGCAGCTTAGTAACCGGGAGTGAAGAGCAGTACTTC. Translation gives CASSLVTGSEEQYF. The rearrangement links TRBV7-2 to TRBJ2-7; maybe TRBD2 (6 bases). Germline V gene data show CDR1 as SGHTA and CDR2 as FQGNSA. Trimming took off 1 base at V and 7 bases at J, with 14 bases between the two ends. The CDR3 is 14 amino acids.

This clonotype was picked up a small number of times. The chain recombines TRBV20-1 with TRBJ2-7, with TRBD1 as a possible D gene (6 bases). The CDR3 sequence is 13 residues long. Germline assignment: CDR1 DFQATT and CDR2 SNEGSKA (reference sequence). CDR3 in DNA: TGCAGCGGAGCCCCGGGACACAGACACGAGCAGTACTTC. It encodes CSGAPGHRHEQYF.

The chain recombines TRBV5-1 with TRBJ2-3, with 7 bases lining up with TRBD2. The CDR3 covers 14 residues. V was clipped by 7 bases and J by 6 bases; unmatched bases: 11. Germline V gene data show CDR1 as SGHRS and CDR2 as YFSETQ. In DNA, the CDR3 is TGCGCCAGCGCCCCGAGACTAGCAGGGGATACGCAGTATTTT. Protein sequence: CASAPRLAGDTQYF.

The J gene is TRBJ1-1, the V gene TRBV2; D may be TRBD1 (5 bases). Germline V gives CDR1 SNHLY, CDR2 FYNNEI. V lost 2 bases, J lost 6 bases, and 10 bases lay in between. The CDR3 contains 13 residues. DNA of the CDR3: TGTGCCAGCAGTGAACAGGGAATCGCTGAAGCTTTCTTT. The encoded protein is CASSEQGIAEAFF.

The genes are TRBV5-1 and TRBJ1-1, with a possible D match to TRBD1 (5 bases). Germline loops: CDR1 SGHRS, CDR2 YFSETQ. V dropped 4 bases and J dropped 1 base, with 14 bases sitting between them. The CDR3 length is 15 residues. Here the CDR3 reads CASSQTGPTNTEAFF. As DNA, the CDR3 is TGCGCCAGCAGCCAGACGGGACCGACGAACACTGAAGCTTTCTTT.